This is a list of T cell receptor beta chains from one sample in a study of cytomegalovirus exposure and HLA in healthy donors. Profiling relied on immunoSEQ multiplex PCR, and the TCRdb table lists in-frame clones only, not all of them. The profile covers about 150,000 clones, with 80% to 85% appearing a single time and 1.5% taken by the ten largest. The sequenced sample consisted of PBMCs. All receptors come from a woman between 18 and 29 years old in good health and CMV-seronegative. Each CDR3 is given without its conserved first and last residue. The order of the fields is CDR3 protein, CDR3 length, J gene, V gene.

cdr3_aa: AWSPGEETQY
cdr3_length: 10
j_call: TRBJ2-5
v_call: TRBV30

cdr3_aa: ASTKRGLYTEAF
cdr3_length: 12
j_call: TRBJ1-1
v_call: TRBV6-5

cdr3_aa: ASSLPGGTGYEQY
cdr3_length: 13
j_call: TRBJ2-7
v_call: TRBV11-2

cdr3_aa: ASSEADGQGNGYT
cdr3_length: 13
j_call: TRBJ1-2
v_call: TRBV6-1

cdr3_aa: ASRYQGRPY
cdr3_length: 9
j_call: TRBJ2-7
v_call: TRBV6-5

cdr3_aa: AWKGGLAGGETQY
cdr3_length: 13
j_call: TRBJ2-5
v_call: TRBV30

cdr3_aa: ASSLEPDSEQY
cdr3_length: 11
j_call: TRBJ2-7
v_call: TRBV7-6

cdr3_aa: AISGGRQEETQY
cdr3_length: 12
j_call: TRBJ2-5
v_call: TRBV10-3

cdr3_aa: ASSVVGTGGSNEQF
cdr3_length: 14
j_call: TRBJ2-1
v_call: TRBV9

cdr3_aa: ASSGGLSGNTIY
cdr3_length: 12
j_call: TRBJ1-3
v_call: TRBV19

cdr3_aa: AWIHFDRLPNYGYT
cdr3_length: 14
j_call: TRBJ1-2
v_call: TRBV30

cdr3_aa: SSSPAGTGYLYGYT
cdr3_length: 14
j_call: TRBJ1-2
v_call: TRBV7-9

cdr3_aa: ASSVLQGYTGELF
cdr3_length: 13
j_call: TRBJ2-2
v_call: TRBV5-1

cdr3_aa: ASSDSGSGGGYGYT
cdr3_length: 14
j_call: TRBJ1-2
v_call: TRBV6-4

cdr3_aa: ASSLARLAGADTQY
cdr3_length: 14
j_call: TRBJ2-3
v_call: TRBV7-8

cdr3_aa: ASSGDSLNSPLH
cdr3_length: 12
j_call: TRBJ1-6
v_call: TRBV6-6

cdr3_aa: ASTLDGGLITEAF
cdr3_length: 13
j_call: TRBJ1-1
v_call: TRBV19

cdr3_aa: SVEVAPKYEQY
cdr3_length: 11
j_call: TRBJ2-7
v_call: TRBV29-1

cdr3_aa: ASGTGLGYEQY
cdr3_length: 11
j_call: TRBJ2-7
v_call: TRBV9

cdr3_aa: ASRGQANYEQY
cdr3_length: 11
j_call: TRBJ2-7
v_call: TRBV27

cdr3_aa: ASSLLGLAGQETQY
cdr3_length: 14
j_call: TRBJ2-5
v_call: TRBV11-3

cdr3_aa: ASSLGGNTEAF
cdr3_length: 11
j_call: TRBJ1-1
v_call: TRBV25-1

cdr3_aa: ASIGQLSSYEQY
cdr3_length: 12
j_call: TRBJ2-7
v_call: TRBV2

cdr3_aa: ASSPPRRQGRRDGYT
cdr3_length: 15
j_call: TRBJ1-2
v_call: TRBV11-3

cdr3_aa: ASSRTARSYEQY
cdr3_length: 12
j_call: TRBJ2-7
v_call: TRBV6-1

cdr3_aa: ASSPQIRFPEQY
cdr3_length: 12
j_call: TRBJ2-7
v_call: TRBV4-1

cdr3_aa: ASSRDSSSGNTIY
cdr3_length: 13
j_call: TRBJ1-3
v_call: TRBV5-1

cdr3_aa: ASSAMGGSDGYT
cdr3_length: 12
j_call: TRBJ1-2
v_call: TRBV5-6

cdr3_aa: ASSPWTGEGGGTEAF
cdr3_length: 15
j_call: TRBJ1-1
v_call: TRBV5-1

cdr3_aa: ASSVLSGTEAF
cdr3_length: 11
j_call: TRBJ1-1
v_call: TRBV9

cdr3_aa: ALTGLGEQY
cdr3_length: 9
j_call: TRBJ2-7
v_call: TRBV30

cdr3_aa: ASSVAMNTEAF
cdr3_length: 11
j_call: TRBJ1-1
v_call: TRBV9

cdr3_aa: ASSEEEPEETQY
cdr3_length: 12
j_call: TRBJ2-5
v_call: TRBV2

cdr3_aa: ASSRTGGQPQH
cdr3_length: 11
j_call: TRBJ1-5
v_call: TRBV7-6

cdr3_aa: ASSWRLAGGLTDTQY
cdr3_length: 15
j_call: TRBJ2-3
v_call: TRBV11-2

cdr3_aa: ASRRTGGSIGELF
cdr3_length: 13
j_call: TRBJ2-2
v_call: TRBV6-1

cdr3_aa: ASRGQGTQGTEAF
cdr3_length: 13
j_call: TRBJ1-1
v_call: TRBV18

cdr3_aa: ASSGTENEKLF
cdr3_length: 11
j_call: TRBJ1-4
v_call: TRBV18

cdr3_aa: ASSDVQGVRGTIY
cdr3_length: 13
j_call: TRBJ1-3
v_call: TRBV6-1

cdr3_aa: ASSSPGGVRRSTDTQY
cdr3_length: 16
j_call: TRBJ2-3
v_call: TRBV27

cdr3_aa: ASSWGQGAPNEQF
cdr3_length: 13
j_call: TRBJ2-1
v_call: TRBV5-6

cdr3_aa: ASSSSYLHSGGRTYEQY
cdr3_length: 17
j_call: TRBJ2-7
v_call: TRBV5-1